A single sample gave rise to the 5 T cell receptor beta chains below, sequenced in a study of cytomegalovirus exposure and HLA in healthy donors. Primers: 60 Vbeta forward and 13 Jbeta reverse. The table came from immunoSEQ multiplex PCR; TCRdb's copy has only in-frame clones and leaves some out. The sample data list more than 25,000 clones. The sequenced sample was PBMCs. Receptor source: a man between 25 and 39 years old in good health and CMV-seronegative.

The chain has TRBV25-1 and TRBJ2-7; TRBD1 matches 8 bases. The germline V gene has CDR1 MGHDK and CDR2 SYGVNS. The junction had 10 bases not matched to a gene; V was cut back by 2 bases and J by 4 bases. This CDR3 region has 16 residues. CDR3 sequence: CASSEAIRQGRYEQYF. The DNA for the CDR3 is TGTGCCAGCAGTGAAGCTATCCGACAGGGGAGGTACGAGCAGTACTTC.

The chain joins TRBV7-9 to TRBJ1-1; the D is unclear. This CDR3 is 13 amino acids long. CDR1 and CDR2 from the germline V gene are SEHNR and FQNEAQ (reference sequence). Trimming stripped 1 base from V and 1 base from J, with 4 bases between. CDR3 nucleotide sequence: TGTGCCAGCAGCTTAGGAGAGAACACTGAAGCTTTCTTT. As protein: CASSLGENTEAFF. Looking up the rest from reference TRBV7-9 and TRBJ1-1 gives the full variable domain: DTGVSQNPRHKITKRGQNVTFRCDPISEHNRLYWYRQTLGQGPEFLTYFQNEAQLEKSRLLSDRFSAERPKGSFSTLEIQRTEQGDSAMYLCASSLGENTEAFFGQGTRLTVV.

This rearrangement joins TRBV25-1 to TRBJ2-1; no reliable D call. The CDR3 length is 16 residues. From germline, CDR1 is MGHDK and CDR2 SYGVNS. With 2 bases removed from V and 6 bases from J, the gap between germline ends came to 17 bases. This CDR3 is CASSERVGRSVNEQFF. CDR3 nucleotide sequence: TGTGCCAGCAGTGAAAGAGTAGGTAGGAGTGTCAATGAGCAGTTCTTC.

The J gene is TRBJ2-2, the V gene TRBV6-6, with D tentatively TRBD2 (5 bases). Trimming removed 7 bases at V and 2 bases at J, with 17 bases between. The CDR3 has 16 amino acids. Germline CDR1 reads MNHNY; CDR2 reads SVGAGI (reference sequence). The CDR3 loop is CASISLGVKNTGELFF. For the CDR3, the DNA is TGTGCCAGCATCTCATTGGGAGTCAAAAACACCGGGGAGCTGTTTTTT.

The V gene is TRBV5-5, the J gene TRBJ1-1; 7 bases line up with TRBD1. Looked up from germline, CDR1 is SGHKS and CDR2 is YYEKEE (reference sequence). The ends lost 4 bases at V and 4 bases at J; junction bases unmatched: 10. The length of the CDR3 is 15 residues. CDR3 sequence (DNA): TGTGCCAGCAGCGCCCGACAGGGTAGGGGCACTGAAGCTTTCTTT. Translation gives CASSARQGRGTEAFF.